The 8 T cell receptor beta chains below come from one sample, sequenced in a study of blood T cell repertoires in COVID-19. Generated by immunoSEQ multiplex PCR, the TCRdb table keeps only in-frame clones and is missing some. The data hold 150,000 to 200,000 clones, with over 80% observed a single time. Sequenced input: PBMCs or T cells enriched from blood (not recorded which). Receptors originate from a woman aged 55-70 years who had recovered from COVID-19.

The CDR3 DNA reads as TGCAGCGTCCCAACCCTGGGAAGGGGCTATGGCTACACCTTC. Amino acid sequence: CSVPTLGRGYGYTF. V gene TRBV29-1 combines with J gene TRBJ1-2; D perhaps matches TRBD1 (5 bases). The CDR3 is made up of 14 amino acids. CDR1 and CDR2 (germline): SQVTM, ANQGSEA. Deletions cut 6 bases from V and 4 bases from J, with 18 bases between.

The chain has TRBV3-1 (or the pseudogene TRBV3-2) and TRBJ1-1, with D hard to call. The ends were cut back, 4 bases at V and 5 bases at J, with 17 bases in the middle. Germline lookup yields CDR1 LGHDT and CDR2 YNNKEL (reference sequence). There are 15 residues in the CDR3. CDR3 loop: CASSPLLGVGTEAFF. CDR3 DNA sequence: TGTGCCAGCAGCCCTTTGTTGGGAGTGGGTACTGAAGCTTTCTTT.

Details on this clone: A read error may account for a junction end that differs from germline. The V and J genes are TRBV7-7 and TRBJ2-2; 11 nucleotides match TRBD2. The CDR3 consists of 18 residues. In germline, CDR1 is SSHAT, CDR2 FNYEAQ (reference sequence). The CDR3 is CASSPSALAGGNTGELFF. The CDR3 DNA reads TGTGCTAGCAGCCCTAGCGCCCTAGCGGGGGGGAACACCGGGGAGCTGTTTTTT.

This chain joins TRBV14 and TRBJ1-6, with TRBD1 identical over 7 bases. In germline, CDR1 is SGHDN, CDR2 FVKESK. CDR3 length: 13 amino acids. V was clipped by 0 bases and J by 14 bases; unmatched bases: 4. This CDR3 reads CASSQEMTGSLHF. CDR3 DNA: TGTGCCAGCAGCCAAGAAATGACAGGGTCCCTCCACTTT.

The chain links TRBV10-3 to TRBJ2-1; D gene uncertain. V lost 2 bases to trimming and J lost 8 bases, with 7 bases between them. Germline CDR1 is ENHRY and CDR2 is SYGVKD. The CDR3 has 12 amino acids. The CDR3 DNA reads as TGTGCCATCAGTGAGGCCGAGTATGAGCAGTTCTTC. Translated, it gives CAISEAEYEQFF.

The chain carries TRBV11-3 and TRBJ2-1; 8 bases line up with TRBD2. V dropped 5 bases and J dropped 0; count of bases not matched to a gene: 6. The CDR3 covers 16 residues. The V gene's germline CDR1 is SGHNT and CDR2 YENEEA. The CDR3 loop reads CASSPGGFSSYNEQFF. CDR3 coding DNA: TGTGCCAGCAGCCCGGGGGGGTTTAGCTCCTACAATGAGCAGTTCTTC.

The chain carries TRBV5-1 and TRBJ2-1, with 7 positions matching TRBD1. CDR1 is SGHRS and CDR2 is YFSETQ in the germline V gene. The CDR3 length is 15 residues. Trimming took 4 bases from V and 3 from J; bases not matched to a gene: 7. The CDR3 here is CASSPTQGSYNEQFF. The CDR3 coding sequence is TGCGCCAGCAGCCCTACACAGGGGAGCTACAATGAGCAGTTCTTC.

This chain connects TRBV19 to TRBJ1-2; 9 bases are a match to TRBD1. The CDR3 spans 16 residues. The V and J ends lost 5 bases and 2 bases, in that order; junction bases with no gene match: 9. Germline values: CDR1 LNHDA, CDR2 SQIVND (reference sequence). The CDR3 coding sequence is TGTGCCAGTAGTGCTCCCTACAGGGGGCTCAACTATGGCTACACCTTC. Translating it yields CASSAPYRGLNYGYTF. The full variable domain, rest sourced from reference TRBV19 and TRBJ1-2, is DGGITQSPKYLFRKEGQNVTLSCEQNLNHDAMYWYRQDPGQGLRLIYYSQIVNDFQKGDIAEGYSVSREKKESFPLTVTSAQKNPTAFYLCASSAPYRGLNYGYTFGSGTRLTVV.